This is a list of T cell receptor beta chains from one sample in a study of metastatic and nonmetastatic thyroid tumors. TCRdb recomputed clones from the PCR reads via MiXCR. The sample yields more than 15,000 clones, 27% seen once. Sequenced input: blood. Receptor source: a female donor with papillary thyroid cancer or a benign thyroid nodule (not recorded which). Some clones in this sample may be carry-over from other donors' samples. Each CDR3 is given with its conserved first and last residue. The order of the fields is V gene, D gene, clone size, J gene, CDR3 protein, CDR3 DNA. The D gene is left open where the match is weak. For some rows the clone size is stated as once, few or many, or as a class when expanded; others skip it.

TRBV19	.	medium-sized	TRBJ2-7	CASSTLDGYEQYF	TGTGCCAGTAGTACTCTGGACGGCTACGAGCAGTACTTC
TRBV27	TRBD2	few	TRBJ2-1	CASSLSTGLAGRGGEQFF	TGTGCCAGCAGTTTATCGACGGGACTAGCGGGAAGGGGGGGTGAGCAGTTCTTC
TRBV6-1	.	few	TRBJ2-7	CASSPDTRKQYF	TGTGCCAGCAGTCCCGACACCCGCAAGCAGTACTTC
TRBV7-8	.	many	TRBJ2-5	CASSIARPEQTQYF	TGTGCCAGCAGTATAGCGAGGCCTGAGCAGACCCAGTACTTC
TRBV12-3/TRBV12-4	.	few	TRBJ2-1	CASRRTGLNEQFF	TGTGCCAGCAGGCGAACAGGGCTTAATGAGCAGTTCTTC
TRBV6-1	.	medium-sized	TRBJ1-1	CASSVHRAPGTEAFF	TGTGCCAGCAGCGTACACAGGGCCCCCGGGACTGAAGCTTTCTTT
TRBV12-3/TRBV12-4	.	.	TRBJ2-7	CASSVGFYEQYF	TGTGCCAGCAGTGTAGGGTTCTACGAGCAGTACTTC
TRBV30	.	.	TRBJ2-5	CARRGCYRLQETQYF	TGTGCCCGAAGAGGGTGCTATCGACTCCAAGAGACCCAGTACTTC
TRBV6-1	.	large	TRBJ1-1	CASSSLGGLNTEAFF	TGTGCCAGCAGTAGCTTGGGGGGCTTGAACACTGAAGCTTTCTTT
TRBV7-8	.	many	TRBJ2-7	CASSLGVTADLSYEQYF	TGTGCCAGCAGCTTGGGGGTTACGGCCGATCTCTCCTACGAGCAGTACTTC
TRBV5-6	.	many	TRBJ1-1	CASSFHLVGGVRTEAFF	TGTGCCAGCAGCTTCCATCTCGTAGGGGGGGTGCGGACTGAAGCTTTCTTT
TRBV6-1	TRBD2	.	TRBJ2-7	CASRTTPGLARYEQYF	TGTGCCAGCAGAACTACTCCGGGACTAGCGAGATACGAGCAGTACTTC
TRBV28	.	.	TRBJ1-2	CASSFEASQGYTF	TGTGCCAGCAGTTTTGAGGCCAGCCAGGGCTACACCTTC
TRBV4-1	TRBD2	.	TRBJ2-5	CASGGEAGVNQETQYF	TGCGCCAGCGGCGGGGAGGCGGGGGTCAACCAAGAGACCCAGTACTTC
TRBV7-8	TRBD2	many	TRBJ2-1	CASSPSGRGNEQFF	TGTGCCAGCAGCCCTAGCGGGAGGGGCAATGAGCAGTTCTTC
TRBV7-2	.	medium-sized	TRBJ1-1	CASSLSVRGTEAFF	TGTGCCAGCAGCTTATCTGTCAGGGGCACTGAAGCTTTCTTT
TRBV20-1	.	.	TRBJ2-7	CSARDGGLGSGEQYF	TGCAGTGCTAGAGACGGCGGGCTAGGGTCAGGCGAGCAGTACTTC
TRBV3-1	TRBD1	many	TRBJ1-5	CASSQGAQGGGQPQHF	TGTGCCAGCAGCCAAGGGGCACAGGGGGGTGGTCAGCCCCAGCATTTT
TRBV6-2/TRBV6-3	TRBD1	medium-sized	TRBJ2-7	CASNEAGGFSEQYF	TGTGCCAGCAATGAGGCAGGGGGCTTCTCCGAGCAGTACTTC
TRBV24-1	TRBD1	many	TRBJ2-5	CATSDRDRGRAQETQYF	TGTGCCACCAGTGATAGGGACAGGGGACGAGCCCAAGAGACCCAGTACTTC
TRBV5-6	TRBD1	many	TRBJ2-1	CASSYGQGRFF	TGTGCCAGCAGCTACGGACAGGGGAGGTTCTTC
TRBV6-5	TRBD2	medium-sized	TRBJ2-5	CASSYLASGGETQYF	TGTGCCAGCAGTTACTTGGCTAGCGGTGGGGAGACCCAGTACTTC